Presented here are 21 T cell receptor beta chains from one specimen sequenced in a study of response to subunit inactivated influenza vaccine. TCRdb reprocessed the RT-PCR reads with MiXCR, giving one entry per CDR3 protein. This table has around 490,000 distinct CDR3 sequences, around 8% appearing once. The specimen comprised PBMCs from blood, sampled about 24 months after vaccination. The receptors here all came from a man in his fifties or sixties who received an inactivated influenza vaccine.

V is TRBV11-2 and J is TRBJ2-3, with 9 bases that match TRBD2. The CDR3 has 18 residues. From germline, CDR1 is SGHAT and CDR2 FQNNGV. Unmatched junction bases numbered 8, after V lost 1 base and J lost 0 bases. CDR3 protein: CASSLVVLAGASTDTQYF. DNA of the CDR3: TGTGCCAGCAGCTTAGTGGTATTAGCGGGAGCTAGCACAGATACGCAGTATTTT.

In its sample, this clonotype was seen many times. The chain recombines TRBV10-3 with TRBJ2-6; 7 nucleotides agree with TRBD1. Unmatched junction bases numbered 5, after V lost 6 bases and J lost 0 bases. Germline V lookup: CDR1 ENHRY, CDR2 SYGVKD. The CDR3 extends over 16 amino acids. CDR3 sequence (DNA): TGTGCCATCAGCAAGACAGGGAGCTCTGGGGCCAACGTCCTGACTTTC. It specifies CAISKTGSSGANVLTF.

The V and J genes are TRBV29-1 and TRBJ2-3; D is possibly TRBD2 (5 bases). V was cut by 4 bases and J by 0 bases, with 14 bases left in between. The CDR3 runs 15 residues. Germline CDR1 and CDR2: SQVTM and ANQGSEA. The CDR3 region has the DNA TGCAGCGTTGCCGAGGGCGGCGCTAGCACAGATACGCAGTATTTT. Its protein is CSVAEGGASTDTQYF.

The sample holds many counts of this clonotype. The chain recombines TRBV5-1 with TRBJ2-2, with a weak D call TRBD2 (5 bases). Per germline, CDR1 SGHRS and CDR2 YFSETQ. V was shortened by 4 bases and J by 1 base, with 17 bases between the two germline ends. The length of the CDR3 is 17 residues. The CDR3 DNA reads TGCGCCAGCAGCCCCTGGAATTGGGAGCGGAACACCGGGGAGCTGTTTTTT. Its protein product is CASSPWNWERNTGELFF.

This clonotype was observed many times. The chain recombines TRBV2 with TRBJ2-5; 9 bases are a match to TRBD1. Germline V gene data show CDR1 as SNHLY and CDR2 as FYNNEI. Trimming took 4 bases from V and 0 from J; bases not matched to a gene: 3. This CDR3 contains 15 residues. DNA of the CDR3: TGTGCCAGCAGTGGGGACAGGGCCTACCAAGAGACCCAGTACTTC. Residues: CASSGDRAYQETQYF.

The chain has TRBV5-8 and TRBJ2-5; 8 positions match TRBD1. This CDR3 is built from 15 residues. The V gene end was trimmed by 2 bases and the J gene end by 3 bases; junction bases not matched to a gene: 6. CDR1 and CDR2 from the germline V gene are SGHTS and YDEGEE. The CDR3 loop reads CASSFYRDRKETQYF. The CDR3 bases are TGTGCCAGCAGCTTCTACCGGGACAGGAAAGAGACCCAGTACTTC.

This clonotype occurred a few times. V gene TRBV9 combines with J gene TRBJ2-1, with 9 bases aligning to TRBD2. The CDR3 loop spans 15 amino acids. Germline V gene data show CDR1 as SGDLS and CDR2 as YYNGEE. Trimming took 3 bases from V and 7 from J; bases not matched to a gene: 8. The CDR3 reads CASSGIAGVGNEQFF. CDR3 nucleotides: TGTGCCAGCAGCGGGATAGCGGGGGTGGGGAATGAGCAGTTCTTC.

J is TRBJ2-7 and V is TRBV18; D may be TRBD1 (5 bases). Germline loops: CDR1 KGHSH, CDR2 LQKENI. This CDR3 is built from 15 residues. Between the trimmed V and J ends, which lost 4 bases and 7 bases, there was a span of 20 bases. In DNA form, the CDR3 reads TGTGCCAGCTCACTCTCCAGGGTATCAACTGGGGAGCAGTACTTC. Protein: CASSLSRVSTGEQYF.

J is TRBJ2-6 and V is TRBV12-3 or TRBV12-4, with D unresolved. V was clipped by 2 bases and J by 4 bases, with 9 bases between them. The CDR3 is 15 amino acids. The CDR3 nucleotides are TGTGCCAGCAGTTTACGTGAATCCGGGGCCAACGTCCTGACTTTC. As protein: CASSLRESGANVLTF.

This clonotype was seen many times. The chain is built from TRBV4-3 and TRBJ1-2; D is unresolved. The germline V and J ends were trimmed by 4 bases and 7 bases, with 19 bases remaining between them. Germline V gene lookup returns CDR1 LGHNA and CDR2 YSLEER. The CDR3 spans 15 residues. CDR3 protein: CASSRRVGLDIGYTF. The CDR3 DNA sequence: TGCGCCAGCAGCCGCAGAGTCGGACTCGACATTGGCTACACCTTC.

There are a few counts of this clonotype. The chain uses TRBV7-2 and TRBJ2-7, with D perhaps matching TRBD1 or TRBD2 (5 bases each). This CDR3 has 16 amino acids. The germline V gene has CDR1 SGHTA and CDR2 FQGNSA. Trimming took 5 bases from V and 2 from J, leaving 19 bases between them. For the CDR3, the DNA is TGTGCCAGCAGCCAACTACGGTCCGGGACCCCCTACGAGCAGTACTTC. Protein: CASSQLRSGTPYEQYF.

This clonotype was detected only a few times. The chain carries TRBV28 and TRBJ2-7, with D unclear. The CDR3 extends over 15 amino acids. V lost 5 bases to trimming and J lost 0 bases, with 14 bases between them. From germline, CDR1 is MDHEN and CDR2 SYDVKM. The CDR3 nucleotides are TGTGCCAGCAGTGGAATAGGACGGAGCTCCTACGAGCAGTACTTC. This gives the protein CASSGIGRSSYEQYF. The variable domain in full, completed from reference TRBV28 and TRBJ2-7, reads DVKVTQSSRYLVKRTGEKVFLECVQDMDHENMFWYRQDPGLGLRLIYFSYDVKMKEKGDIPEGYSVSREKKERFSLILESASTNQTSMYLCASSGIGRSSYEQYFGPGTRLTVT.

This clonotype came up a few times. The CDR3 region has the DNA TGCGCCAGCAGCCAAGAATGGGGAGGGTATAAGGGCTACACCTTC. It codes for CASSQEWGGYKGYTF. The J gene is TRBJ1-2, the V gene TRBV4-1; D gene uncertain. V gave up 0 bases and J gave up 8 bases, with 16 bases separating them. The CDR3 spans 15 residues. Germline CDR1 MGHRA, CDR2 YSYEKL.

This clonotype was seen a few times. V and J are TRBV6-2 or TRBV6-3 and TRBJ1-5; 7 bases map to TRBD1. Germline CDR1 and CDR2: MNHEY and SVGEGT. Trimming cost V 2 bases and J 6 bases; bases outside gene matches: 4. This CDR3 is 14 amino acids long. The CDR3 protein is CASSYTGAAQPQHF. The DNA for the CDR3 is TGTGCCAGCAGTTACACAGGGGCGGCTCAGCCCCAGCATTTT.

Many counts were recorded for this clonotype. The rearrangement joins TRBV29-1 to TRBJ2-1; perhaps TRBD1 as D (5 bases). Per germline, CDR1 SQVTM and CDR2 ANQGSEA. Trimming stripped 1 base from V and 9 bases from J, with 19 bases between. This CDR3 region has 15 residues. CDR3 nucleotide sequence: TGCAGCGTTGAAGGCCCCATCAGGGTCGGTCTTGAGCAGTTCTTC. Protein product: CSVEGPIRVGLEQFF.

There are a few counts of this clonotype. CDR3 loop: CASGDNMNTEAFF. In DNA form, the CDR3 reads TGTGCCAGCGGGGACAATATGAACACTGAAGCTTTCTTT. The chain has TRBV28 and TRBJ1-1; possibly TRBD1 for D (6 bases). The CDR3 sequence is 13 residues long. V was pared by 8 bases and J by 0 bases, with 10 bases between. Germline V gives CDR1 MDHEN, CDR2 SYDVKM.

The rearrangement joins TRBV4-1 to TRBJ1-4; D gene unclear. The CDR3 is made up of 15 amino acids. Germline V gene sequence: CDR1 MGHRA, CDR2 YSYEKL. Between the trimmed V and J ends, which lost 5 bases and 8 bases, there was a span of 18 bases. The DNA for the CDR3 is TGCGCCAGCAGCACTCGGCACCCCCTGGACGAAAAACTGTTTTTT. Amino acids: CASSTRHPLDEKLFF.

In this sample, this clonotype turned up many times. This chain connects TRBV10-3 to TRBJ2-7, with D possibly being TRBD2 (7 bases). There are 15 residues in the CDR3. The germline gives CDR1 ENHRY, CDR2 SYGVKD. Trimming removed 3 bases at V and 1 base at J, with 13 bases between. CDR3 DNA sequence: TGTGCCATCAGTGAAGCGGGGACACTTTCCTACGAGCAGTACTTC. The encoded protein is CAISEAGTLSYEQYF.

The gene calls are TRBV12-3 or TRBV12-4 and TRBJ1-5; D is ambiguous. This CDR3 is built from 15 residues. Trimming stripped 4 bases from V and 0 bases from J, with 10 bases between. CDR3 protein: CASSSNSHSNQPQHF. In DNA form, the CDR3 reads TGTGCCAGCAGTTCCAACAGCCATAGCAATCAGCCCCAGCATTTT.

This clonotype was seen a few times. This chain uses TRBV20-1 with TRBJ2-1, with 14 bases fitting TRBD2. Trimming removed 5 bases from V and 7 bases from J; junction bases left unmatched: 4. The CDR3 extends over 14 amino acids. Germline-derived CDR1 and CDR2 are DFQATT and SNEGSKA (reference sequence). In nucleotides, the CDR3 is TGCAGTGCTCAGGGACTAGCGGGAGAGAATGAGCAGTTCTTC. This sequence encodes CSAQGLAGENEQFF.

V is TRBV28 and J is TRBJ1-3; TRBD1 matches 8 bases. V trimming: 6 bases; J trimming: 4 bases; junction bases outside the gene matches: 8. The CDR3 has 15 residues. The V gene's germline CDR1 is MDHEN and CDR2 SYDVKM. The CDR3 is CASSRRQGYGNTIYF. CDR3 in DNA: TGTGCCAGCAGCCGACGACAGGGGTACGGAAACACCATATATTTT.